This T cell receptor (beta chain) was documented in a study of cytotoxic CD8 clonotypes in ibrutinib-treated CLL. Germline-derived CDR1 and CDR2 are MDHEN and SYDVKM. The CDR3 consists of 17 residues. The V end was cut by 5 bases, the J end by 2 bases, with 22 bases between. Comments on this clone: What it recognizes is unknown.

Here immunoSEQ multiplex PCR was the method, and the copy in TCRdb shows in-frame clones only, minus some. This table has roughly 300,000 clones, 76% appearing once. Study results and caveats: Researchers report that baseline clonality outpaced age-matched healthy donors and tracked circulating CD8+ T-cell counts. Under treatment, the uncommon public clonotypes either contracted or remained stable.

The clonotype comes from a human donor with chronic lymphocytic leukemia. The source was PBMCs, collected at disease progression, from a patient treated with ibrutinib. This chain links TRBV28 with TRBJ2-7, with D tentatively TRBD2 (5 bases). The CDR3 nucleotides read TGTGCCAGCAGTACCCGATCCACTAGTTTCACGGCCTACGAGCAGTACTTC. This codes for CASSTRSTSFTAYEQYF. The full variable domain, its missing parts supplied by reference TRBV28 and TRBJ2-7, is DVKVTQSSRYLVKRTGEKVFLECVQDMDHENMFWYRQDPGLGLRLIYFSYDVKMKEKGDIPEGYSVSREKKERFSLILESASTNQTSMYLCASSTRSTSFTAYEQYFGPGTRLTVT.